A selection of T cell receptor beta chains follows, all from one sample in a study of molecular identifiers for immune sequencing clone quantification. A single record per CDR3 protein comes from TCRdb applying MiXCR to the PCR reads. The table lists around 480,000 distinct CDR3 sequences, less than 30% of them singletons. Source material: naive CD8+ T cells from blood, with Jurkat cell RNA spiked in. These receptors came from a human donor in good health. Some libraries in this study had Jurkat cell RNA spiked in. CDR3s include the opening cysteine and the closing phenylalanine or tryptophan. D genes are given only for firm matches. A clone size is listed for some rows: how often the clone was seen (once, few, many), or a class if it is expanded.

d_call	v_call	clone_size	j_call	cdr3_nt	cdr3_aa
TRBD2	TRBV20-1	many	TRBJ2-3	TGCAGTGCTAGGACTAGCGGGGACTACACAGATACGCAGTATTTT	CSARTSGDYTDTQYF
NA	TRBV30	NA	TRBJ2-1	TGTGCCTGGAGTGTTACCGAAAGCTCCTACAATGAGCAGTTCTTC	CAWSVTESSYNEQFF
NA	TRBV24-1	NA	TRBJ2-1	TGTGCCACCAGTGATGTCGCAGCTTTCTCCTACAATGAGCAGTTCTTC	CATSDVAAFSYNEQFF
TRBD2	TRBV20-1	NA	TRBJ2-1	TGCAGTGCTAGAGATGAGACTAGCGGGAGATATGAGCAGTTCTTC	CSARDETSGRYEQFF
NA	TRBV20-1	few	TRBJ1-2	TGCAGTGCTAGAGATTTGAGGGAAGGGGGCTATGGCTACACCTTC	CSARDLREGGYGYTF
TRBD2	TRBV7-6	many	TRBJ2-3	TGTGCCAGCAGCTCTAGCGGGGCGACAGATACGCAGTATTTT	CASSSSGATDTQYF
TRBD2	TRBV7-9	many	TRBJ2-1	TGTGCCAGCAGCCCGTCCGGACTAGCGGGTGAGCAGTTCTTC	CASSPSGLAGEQFF
NA	TRBV7-8	NA	TRBJ2-2	TGTGCAAGCAGCTTAGACAACACCGGGCAGCTCTACTTT	CASSLDNTGQLYF
NA	TRBV27	few	TRBJ2-7	TGTGCCAGCAGATTGGGGGCGTCGGTCGAGCAGTACTTC	CASRLGASVEQYF
NA	TRBV28	few	TRBJ1-6	TGTGCCAGCACGCACCTTCTGACTGGAAATTCACCCCTCCACTTT	CASTHLLTGNSPLHF
NA	TRBV6-6	NA	TRBJ2-2	TGTGCCAACGGGGCCGGCACCGGGGAGCTGTTTTTT	CANGAGTGELFF
NA	TRBV30	many	TRBJ2-7	TGTGCCTGGAGTGTAAATGTGGAGCAGTACTTC	CAWSVNVEQYF
TRBD2	TRBV7-6	few	TRBJ2-5	TGTGCCAGCAGCGTGACTAGCGGGGCCCAAGAGACCCAGTACTTC	CASSVTSGAQETQYF
TRBD1	TRBV24-1	NA	TRBJ2-5	TGTGCCACCAGTGATTCAGACAGGGTAGGGGAGACCCAGTACTTC	CATSDSDRVGETQYF
NA	TRBV4-2	many	TRBJ2-7	TGTGCCAGCAGCCTGTCCGGGACAACGAGGTTCTACGAGCAGTACTTC	CASSLSGTTRFYEQYF
NA	TRBV27	NA	TRBJ1-5	TGTGCCAGCAGTTTGGTGTTTTATAGCAATCAGCCCCAGCATTTT	CASSLVFYSNQPQHF
TRBD2	TRBV29-1	NA	TRBJ2-1	TGCAGCGTTGTCGGACTAGCGGGACTGGGTGAGCAGTTCTTC	CSVVGLAGLGEQFF
TRBD2	TRBV6-1	many	TRBJ2-3	TGTGCCAGCAGTTCCGGGACTAGGTCGGGAGATACGCAGTATTTT	CASSSGTRSGDTQYF
NA	TRBV4-1	NA	TRBJ2-5	TGCGCCAGCAGCCAACGGGGACTTCCCGAAGAGACCCAGTACTTC	CASSQRGLPEETQYF
TRBD2	TRBV2	few	TRBJ2-1	TGTGCCAGCAGTGAAGCCGTAGCGGGAGGCTACAATGAGCAGTTCTTC	CASSEAVAGGYNEQFF
NA	TRBV6-5	many	TRBJ2-7	TGTGCCAGCAGTTACTCGCAAACGTCATTCGGGGGTAGCTACGAGCAGTACTTC	CASSYSQTSFGGSYEQYF
TRBD1	TRBV19	NA	TRBJ2-7	TGTGCCAGTAGTAGAACAGGGGTCCCCTACGAGCAGTACTTC	CASSRTGVPYEQYF
NA	TRBV12-3/TRBV12-4	many	TRBJ1-1	TGTGCCAGCAGTTTTGCTCGGGAAATCATTAGTGAAGCTTTCTTT	CASSFAREIISEAFF
NA	TRBV27	many	TRBJ2-7	TGTGCCAGCAGTTTAAGCCAGGGGGGAGCCTACGAGCAGTACTTC	CASSLSQGGAYEQYF
NA	TRBV28	NA	TRBJ1-1	TGTGCCAGCAGCCAGGGGCGCCTTACTGAAGCTTTCTTT	CASSQGRLTEAFF
NA	TRBV7-3	NA	TRBJ2-3	TGTGCCAGCAGCTCCCCTCCAGGTTCTAGCACAGATACGCAGTATTTT	CASSSPPGSSTDTQYF
TRBD2	TRBV20-1	few	TRBJ2-7	TGCAGTGCAACTCCGGGACTAAGATTCCAGTACTTC	CSATPGLRFQYF
NA	TRBV7-9	NA	TRBJ1-3	TGTGCCAGCAGCTTCCGCCCGGGGGCTGTAAACACCATATATTTC	CASSFRPGAVNTIYF
TRBD2	TRBV20-1	many	TRBJ2-3	TGCAGTGCTAGGACTAGCGGGGGGCGTTTCGGCACAGATACGCAGTATTTT	CSARTSGGRFGTDTQYF
NA	TRBV4-1	many	TRBJ2-3	TGCGCCAGCAGCCAAGTGTTAGAGGTAGCAGATACGCAGTATTTT	CASSQVLEVADTQYF
NA	TRBV6-2/TRBV6-3	NA	TRBJ2-7	TGTGCCGGCAGCCAAAAAGGCCGGGAAATCCTCGACGAGCAGTACTTC	CAGSQKGREILDEQYF
NA	TRBV12-3/TRBV12-4	many	TRBJ1-6	TGTGCCAGCAGTGAAACAGGATTTAATTCACCCCTCCACTTT	CASSETGFNSPLHF
NA	TRBV6-2/TRBV6-3	NA	TRBJ2-5	TGTGCCAGCAGTTACCTCGATACCACCGGGTCCCAGTACTTC	CASSYLDTTGSQYF
NA	TRBV6-2/TRBV6-3	many	TRBJ2-6	TGTGCCAGCAGTTCCACGAAGTCCTCTGGGGCCAACGTCCTGACTTTC	CASSSTKSSGANVLTF
NA	TRBV12-3/TRBV12-4	few	TRBJ1-4	TGTGCCAGCAGTTTTCAACGAAAACTGTTTTTT	CASSFQRKLFF
TRBD2	TRBV27	few	TRBJ2-3	TGTGCCAGCAGTCATGGACTAGCGTTCACAGATACGCAGTATTTT	CASSHGLAFTDTQYF
TRBD2	TRBV27	few	TRBJ2-2	TGTGCCAGCAACCTAAGACTAGCGGCGAACACCGGGGAGCTGTTTTTT	CASNLRLAANTGELFF
NA	TRBV3-1	NA	TRBJ1-1	TGTGCCAGCAGCCAAATTCACAGGAGTACTCCGAACACTGAAGCTTTCTTT	CASSQIHRSTPNTEAFF
TRBD1	TRBV27	many	TRBJ1-5	TGTGCCAGCAGTTTATGGACAGGGCCGAATCAGCCCCAGCATTTT	CASSLWTGPNQPQHF
NA	TRBV7-9	few	TRBJ2-5	TGTGCCAGCAGCTTAGGTTGGGAGACCCAGTACTTC	CASSLGWETQYF
NA	TRBV12-3/TRBV12-4	few	TRBJ2-7	TGTGCCAGCAGTGAGGGTGGGGGGCCCCTGAAGTACTTC	CASSEGGGPLKYF
TRBD2	TRBV7-8	many	TRBJ2-7	TGTGCCAGCAGCTCGAGGGGACTATCATTCGAGCAGTACTTC	CASSSRGLSFEQYF
TRBD2	TRBV3-1	NA	TRBJ2-7	TGTGCCAGCAGCCAAGATACCCCCGGGACTACCTACGAGCAGTACTTC	CASSQDTPGTTYEQYF
NA	TRBV24-1	many	TRBJ2-1	TGTGCCACCAGTGATCATGACACCCCTGGTCTGAAGGGCAATGAGCAGTTCTTC	CATSDHDTPGLKGNEQFF
TRBD1	TRBV4-3	many	TRBJ2-3	TGCGCCAGCAGCCAAGAGAGACAGGGCCCCGCGGGCCCAGATACGCAGTATTTT	CASSQERQGPAGPDTQYF
NA	TRBV10-2	NA	TRBJ1-1	TGCGCCAGCGGTGATTGGAGGGGTCTCATGAACACTGAAGCTTTCTTT	CASGDWRGLMNTEAFF
TRBD1	TRBV10-3	many	TRBJ1-1	TGTGCCGCAACGACAGGGGGCTTAGAAGCTTTCTTT	CAATTGGLEAFF
NA	TRBV4-1	NA	TRBJ2-7	TGCGCCAGCAGCCAAGGCTCGGGTACGGGACGGATCTCCTACGAGCAGTACTTC	CASSQGSGTGRISYEQYF
NA	TRBV30	NA	TRBJ2-7	TGTGCCTGGAGCGGGACCCGAAACGAGCAGTACTTC	CAWSGTRNEQYF
NA	TRBV27	NA	TRBJ2-7	TGTGCCAGCAGTTTATCGATGGGGGGCTCCGAGCAGTACTTC	CASSLSMGGSEQYF
NA	TRBV5-1	many	TRBJ2-2	TGCGCCAGCAGTCGGGGACAGAACACCGGGGAGCTGTTTTTT	CASSRGQNTGELFF
NA	TRBV7-9	NA	TRBJ2-7	TGTGCCAGCAGCTTAGTGACCTACGCGCAGTACTTC	CASSLVTYAQYF